The entry below describes one TCR beta chain. Each CDR3 protein is one row after TCRdb ran MiXCR on the 5' RACE reads. The sample records 300,000 or so distinct CDR3 sequences, over 10% being singletons. This sample was included in a study of T cells after yellow fever vaccination. V gave up 3 bases and J gave up 2 bases, with 28 bases separating them. This CDR3 has 19 amino acids. Germline V gene lookup returns CDR1 DFQATT and CDR2 SNEGSKA (reference sequence). The specimen was CD4+ T cells sorted from PBMCs, collected 45 days after the yellow fever booster vaccination. The J gene is TRBJ1-2, the V gene TRBV20-1; D not resolved. This clonotype originated in a young man who received the YFV17D yellow fever vaccine. CDR3: CSASVLLAVLDTRNYGYTF. The CDR3 DNA is TGCAGTGCTAGCGTCCTGTTAGCAGTATTAGACACAAGAAACTATGGCTACACCTTC.